The sequence of this TCR beta chain was determined in a study of T-cell memory formation after mild COVID-19. Study observations and caveats: CM and EM subsets held most contracting CD4+ clones; EMRA held CD8+ ones. Day 15 to 85 contracting clones showed balanced CD4/CD8; later expanders leaned CD4+.

Comment on this clonotype: Its antigen is not identified.

5'RACE primed from the constant segment yielded TCR alpha and TCR beta cDNA libraries bearing sample barcodes and UMIs. Each CDR3 protein is one row after TCRdb ran MiXCR on the 5' RACE reads. The sample shows around 340,000 distinct CDR3 sequences, over 13% of them seen only once. The V gene's germline CDR1 is SGHRS and CDR2 YFSETQ. V was pared by 0 bases and J by 2 bases, with 11 bases between. This CDR3 is 16 amino acids long. The source material was PBMCs or a T cell subset sorted from them (not recorded which). The clonotype originates from a young man who had mild COVID-19 (a few samples of this study predate the infection). Cell type and time point are not known. The chain has TRBV5-1 and TRBJ2-2; D possibly corresponds to TRBD2 (5 bases). The CDR3 DNA follows: TGCGCCAGCAGCTTGGTTTACTCGGGAAACACCGGGGAGCTGTTTTTT. Translation gives CASSLVYSGNTGELFF.